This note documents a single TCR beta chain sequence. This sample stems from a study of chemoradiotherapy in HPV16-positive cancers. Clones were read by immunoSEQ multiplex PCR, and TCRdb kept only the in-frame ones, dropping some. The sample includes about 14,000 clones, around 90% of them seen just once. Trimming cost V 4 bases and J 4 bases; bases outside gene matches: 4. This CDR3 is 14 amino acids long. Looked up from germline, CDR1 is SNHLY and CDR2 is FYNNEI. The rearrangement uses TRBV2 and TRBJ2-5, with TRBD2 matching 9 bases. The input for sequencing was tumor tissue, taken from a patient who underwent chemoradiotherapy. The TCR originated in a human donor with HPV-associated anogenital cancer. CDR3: CASSGRTSAETQYF. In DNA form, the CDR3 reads TGTGCCAGCAGTGGAAGGACTAGCGCAGAGACCCAGTACTTC. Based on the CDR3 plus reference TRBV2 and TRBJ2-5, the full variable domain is EPEVTQTPSHQVTQMGQEVILRCVPISNHLYFYWYRQILGQKVEFLVSFYNNEISEKSEIFDDQFSVERPDGSNFTLKIRSTKLEDSAMYFCASSGRTSAETQYFGPGTRLLVL.